Presented here are 12 T cell receptor beta chains from one specimen sequenced in a study of T cell changes during pregnancy in multiple sclerosis. Profiled with immunoSEQ multiplex PCR; TCRdb holds only in-frame clones, not every one. The table records about 75,000 clones, 80% to 95% of them present only once. The sequences come from CD4+ T cells from peripheral blood mononuclear cells, collected before pregnancy. Source of these receptors: a female donor with multiple sclerosis, enrolled in a pregnancy study.

This rearrangement joins TRBV19 to TRBJ1-5; 8 bases agree with TRBD1. There are 15 residues in the CDR3. Losses at the gene ends were 0 bases for V and 4 bases for J; bases not matched to a gene: 2. Looked up from germline, CDR1 is LNHDA and CDR2 is SQIVND (reference sequence). The CDR3 coding sequence is TGTGCCAGTAGTATAGATGGGGACAGGAATCAGCCCCAGCATTTT. This encodes CASSIDGDRNQPQHF.

V gene TRBV11-3 combines with J gene TRBJ2-1, with 9 bases aligning to TRBD1. After removal of 1 base from V and 5 bases from J, the junction contained 3 bases not matched to a gene. The CDR3 is 15 amino acids. From germline, CDR1 is SGHNT and CDR2 YENEEA. Here the CDR3 DNA reads TGTGCCAGCAGCTTAGCTGGGACAGGGAACAATGAGCAGTTCTTC. Translated: CASSLAGTGNNEQFF.

The V gene is TRBV5-5, the J gene TRBJ1-4, with D possibly matching TRBD1 (5 bases). The CDR3 runs to 15 residues. Trimming took 3 bases from V and 1 from J, leaving 10 bases between them. The V gene's germline CDR1 is SGHKS and CDR2 YYEKEE (reference sequence). In DNA form, the CDR3 reads TGTGCCAGCAGCTCGCGGGGCAGAACTAATGAAAAACTGTTTTTT. As protein: CASSSRGRTNEKLFF.

CDR3 bases: TGTGCCAGCAGTTTAGTCGGGGGAGGGTCGGACTACGAGCAGTACTTC. This codes for CASSLVGGGSDYEQYF. The chain combines TRBV28 with TRBJ2-7, with 7 bases identical to TRBD2. Per the germline V gene, CDR1 is MDHEN and CDR2 is SYDVKM. With V trimmed by 2 bases and J by 3 bases, 10 bases remained unmatched. There are 16 residues in the CDR3. The full variable domain, completed using reference TRBV28 and TRBJ2-7, is DVKVTQSSRYLVKRTGEKVFLECVQDMDHENMFWYRQDPGLGLRLIYFSYDVKMKEKGDIPEGYSVSREKKERFSLILESASTNQTSMYLCASSLVGGGSDYEQYFGPGTRLTVT.

The chain joins TRBV2 to TRBJ1-1; 9 bases are shared with TRBD1. The CDR3 is 13 residues long. V shed 8 bases and J 4 bases; nucleotides not matched to a gene: 5. Germline V gives CDR1 SNHLY, CDR2 FYNNEI. This CDR3 reads CASGGQGRTEAFF. The CDR3 DNA follows: TGTGCCAGCGGAGGACAGGGGCGCACTGAAGCTTTCTTT.

The chain uses TRBV28 and TRBJ2-2; TRBD2 agrees at 8 bases. V was clipped by 8 bases and J by 4 bases; unmatched bases: 6. Germline CDR1 MDHEN, CDR2 SYDVKM. The CDR3 covers 14 residues. CDR3 loop: CASRREVGTGELFF. In nucleotides, the CDR3 is TGTGCCAGCCGGCGGGAGGTGGGCACCGGGGAGCTGTTTTTT.

This clone has more than one count but fewer than ten. The chain carries TRBV5-6 and TRBJ1-2, with D unclear. The germline CDR1 and CDR2 sequences are SGHDT and YYEEEE. The V and J ends lost 4 bases and 8 bases respectively, with 12 bases between them. The CDR3 runs 12 residues. CDR3 sequence (DNA): TGTGCCAGCAGCATCTTACTGGGCGGCTACACCTTC. Protein product: CASSILLGGYTF.

The rearrangement uses TRBV7-8 and TRBJ2-7; 7 bases fit TRBD1. This CDR3 is 14 amino acids long. J was trimmed by 6 bases and V by 0 bases; bases with no gene match: 5. Germline V gives CDR1 SGHVS, CDR2 FQNEAQ. In DNA form, the CDR3 reads TGTGCCAGCAGCTTAGCATTAGGGGGCTCCGAGCAGTACTTC. This translates into CASSLALGGSEQYF.

This clone occurred a few times. The chain employs TRBV14 and TRBJ1-2; a weak D match, TRBD1 (5 bases). Trimming pared 6 bases from V and 4 bases from J, leaving 12 bases between. From germline, CDR1 is SGHDN and CDR2 FVKESK. The CDR3 is made up of 13 amino acids. In DNA form, the CDR3 reads TGTGCCAGCAGTGAACAGGCGTTCTATGGCTACACCTTC. Translating it yields CASSEQAFYGYTF.

This rearrangement joins TRBV5-6 to TRBJ2-7; tentatively, D is TRBD1 (6 bases). Germline lookup yields CDR1 SGHDT and CDR2 YYEEEE. V lost 2 bases and J 5 bases, leaving 17 bases between the germline ends. The CDR3 is 15 amino acids. The CDR3 DNA is TGTGCCAGCAGCTTTTCATATCGGGACACCCACGAGCAGTACTTC. It yields the protein CASSFSYRDTHEQYF.

This clone was seen more than once but under ten times. Germline and junction disagree at one end, which may indicate a read error. In DNA, the CDR3 is TGTGCCAGCAGTGGGCCCACAGGAGCTAAGGAAAAACTGTTTTTT. Translation: CASSGPTGAKEKLFF. This chain joins TRBV6-1 and TRBJ1-4, with D possibly TRBD1 on 5 matching bases. The CDR3 has 15 residues. CDR1 is MNHNS and CDR2 is SASEGT in the germline V gene.

The rearrangement uses TRBV7-8 and TRBJ2-5; 14 nucleotides agree with TRBD2. After removal of 5 bases from V and 4 bases from J, the junction contained 6 bases not matched to a gene. The length of the CDR3 is 16 residues. Germline V gives CDR1 SGHVS, CDR2 FQNEAQ. The CDR3 region has the DNA TGTGCCAGCAGCCTGGGGACTAGCGGGAGATTAGAGACCCAGTACTTC. It specifies CASSLGTSGRLETQYF. Full variable domain (rest looked up from reference TRBV7-8 and TRBJ2-5): GAGVSQSPRYKVAKRGQDVALRCDPISGHVSLFWYQQALGQGPEFLTYFQNEAQLDKSGLPSDRFFAERPEGSVSTLKIQRTQQEDSAVYLCASSLGTSGRLETQYFGPGTRLLVL.